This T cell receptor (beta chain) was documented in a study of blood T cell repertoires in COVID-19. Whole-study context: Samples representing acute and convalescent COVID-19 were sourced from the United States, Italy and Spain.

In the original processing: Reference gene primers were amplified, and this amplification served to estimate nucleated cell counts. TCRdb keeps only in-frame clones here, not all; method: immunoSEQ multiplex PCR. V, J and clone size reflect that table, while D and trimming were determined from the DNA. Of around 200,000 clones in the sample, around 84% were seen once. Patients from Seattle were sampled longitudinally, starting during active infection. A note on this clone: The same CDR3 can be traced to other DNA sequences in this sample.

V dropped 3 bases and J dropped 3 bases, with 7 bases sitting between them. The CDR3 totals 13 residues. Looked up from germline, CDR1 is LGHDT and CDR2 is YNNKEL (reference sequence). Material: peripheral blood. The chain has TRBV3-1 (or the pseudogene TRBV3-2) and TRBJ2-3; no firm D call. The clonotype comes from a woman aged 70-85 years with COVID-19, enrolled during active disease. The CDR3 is CASSQAGTDTQYF. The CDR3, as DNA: TGTGCCAGCAGCCAGGCCGGGACAGATACGCAGTATTTT.